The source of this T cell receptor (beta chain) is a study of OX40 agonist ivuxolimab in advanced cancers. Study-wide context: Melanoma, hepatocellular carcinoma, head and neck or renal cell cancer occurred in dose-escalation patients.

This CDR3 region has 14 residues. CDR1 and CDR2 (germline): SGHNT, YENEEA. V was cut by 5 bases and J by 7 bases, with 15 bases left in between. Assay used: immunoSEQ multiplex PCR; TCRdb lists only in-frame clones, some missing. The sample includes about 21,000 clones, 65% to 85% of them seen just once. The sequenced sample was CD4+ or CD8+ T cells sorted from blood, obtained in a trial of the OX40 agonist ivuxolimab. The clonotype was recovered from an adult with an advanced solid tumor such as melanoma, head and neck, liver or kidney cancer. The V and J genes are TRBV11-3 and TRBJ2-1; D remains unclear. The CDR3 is CASSADVGLNEQFF. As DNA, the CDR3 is TGTGCCAGCAGCGCCGACGTGGGTTTGAATGAGCAGTTCTTC. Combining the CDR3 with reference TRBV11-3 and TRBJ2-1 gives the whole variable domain EAGVVQSPRYKIIEKKQPVAFWCNPISGHNTLYWYLQNLGQGPELLIRYENEEAVDDSQLPKDRFSAERLKGVDSTLKIQPAELGDSAVYLCASSADVGLNEQFFGPGTRLTVL.